Sequencing of this TCR beta chain was carried out in a study of blood T cell repertoires in COVID-19. About the research overall: Some COVID-19 samples were acute and others convalescent; all came from the United States, Italy and Spain.

The method was immunoSEQ multiplex PCR; TCRdb's version includes in-frame clones alone and lacks a portion of them. This sample has 150,000 to 200,000 clones; approximately 90% occur once, and the top ten carry roughly 4.2%. Germline V CDR1 and CDR2: SGHTA, FQGNSA. Trimming took off 4 bases at V and 5 bases at J, with 16 bases between the two ends. The CDR3 length is 15 residues. This chain joins TRBV7-2 and TRBJ2-3; TRBD1 is a possible D gene (5 bases). The origin of this receptor is a woman in her 30s with acute or convalescent COVID-19. Sequenced input: peripheral blood. The CDR3 nucleotides are TGTGCCAGCAGCTCCACAGGATACTTGTTAGATACGCAGTATTTT. Amino acids: CASSSTGYLLDTQYF. The entire variable domain, with the rest obtained from reference TRBV7-2 and TRBJ2-3, is as follows: GAGVSQSPSNKVTEKGKDVELRCDPISGHTALYWYRQSLGQGLEFLIYFQGNSAPDKSGLPSDRFSAERTGGSVSTLTIQRTQQEDSAVYLCASSSTGYLLDTQYFGPGTRLTVL.